These T cell receptor beta chains were read from a single sample in a study of multiple sclerosis patients with progressive multifocal leukoencephalopathy. The assay was immunoSEQ multiplex PCR, and TCRdb's table has in-frame clones only and misses some. The repertoire has about 25,000 clones, 85% to 95% of them found once; the top ten carry approximately 2.3%. The specimen was PBMCs, collected from a patient treated with natalizumab. These receptor sequences come from a man aged 30 to 39 with multiple sclerosis. Both conserved end residues are part of each CDR3. Fields, in order: V gene, clone size, J gene, D gene, CDR3 protein, CDR3 DNA. D genes are given only for firm matches. Only part of the rows carry a size: once, few, many, or a class if the clone is expanded.

v_gene: TRBV4-1
abundance: -
j_gene: TRBJ2-1
d_gene: -
CDR3aa: CASSHATGRRGNEQFF
CDR3nt: TGCGCCAGCAGCCACGCTACAGGGCGCAGGGGCAATGAGCAGTTCTTC

v_gene: TRBV27
abundance: -
j_gene: TRBJ2-1
d_gene: TRBD2
CDR3aa: CASKVAGGPMSPTEQFF
CDR3nt: TGTGCCAGCAAGGTAGCGGGAGGTCCTATGAGTCCTACTGAGCAGTTCTTC

v_gene: TRBV6-1
abundance: -
j_gene: TRBJ2-1
d_gene: TRBD2
CDR3aa: CASSGTSGYEQFF
CDR3nt: TGTGCCAGCAGCGGGACTAGCGGATATGAGCAGTTCTTC

v_gene: TRBV7-2
abundance: once
j_gene: TRBJ1-1
d_gene: -
CDR3aa: CASSLARGGAFF
CDR3nt: TGTGCCAGCAGCTTAGCCCGAGGCGGAGCTTTCTTT

v_gene: TRBV6-1
abundance: -
j_gene: TRBJ2-7
d_gene: TRBD2
CDR3aa: CASSEGLAGAYEQYF
CDR3nt: TGTGCCAGCAGTGAAGGCCTAGCGGGAGCCTACGAGCAGTACTTC

v_gene: TRBV25-1
abundance: -
j_gene: TRBJ2-2
d_gene: -
CDR3aa: CASRFYTGELFF
CDR3nt: TGTGCCAGCAGGTTTTACACCGGGGAGCTGTTTTTT

v_gene: TRBV11-2
abundance: -
j_gene: TRBJ2-3
d_gene: -
CDR3aa: CASSLRRGLGTDTQYF
CDR3nt: TGTGCCAGCAGCTTAAGGAGGGGCCTGGGCACAGATACGCAGTATTTT

v_gene: TRBV7-6
abundance: -
j_gene: TRBJ2-1
d_gene: -
CDR3aa: CASSTSGPPMDEQFF
CDR3nt: TGTGCCAGCAGCACATCTGGACCCCCAATGGATGAGCAGTTCTTC

v_gene: TRBV4-3
abundance: -
j_gene: TRBJ1-3
d_gene: TRBD1
CDR3aa: CASSPSGQGQWSTIYF
CDR3nt: TGCGCCAGCAGCCCCTCTGGACAGGGCCAGTGGAGCACCATATATTTT

v_gene: TRBV6-5
abundance: -
j_gene: TRBJ1-4
d_gene: -
CDR3aa: CASSPILTAEKLFF
CDR3nt: TGTGCCAGCAGTCCAATTTTGACAGCTGAAAAACTGTTTTTT

v_gene: TRBV5-1
abundance: -
j_gene: TRBJ2-3
d_gene: -
CDR3aa: CASSLSGRTDTQYF
CDR3nt: TGCGCCAGCAGCTTAAGCGGCCGCACAGATACGCAGTATTTT

v_gene: TRBV6-6
abundance: few
j_gene: TRBJ1-4
d_gene: TRBD1
CDR3aa: CASSFRGGIEKLFF
CDR3nt: TGTGCCAGCAGTTTCAGGGGGGGTATTGAAAAACTGTTTTTT

v_gene: TRBV7-9
abundance: -
j_gene: TRBJ1-1
d_gene: -
CDR3aa: CASSLWGEDTEAFF
CDR3nt: TGTGCCAGCAGCTTATGGGGGGAGGACACTGAAGCTTTCTTT

v_gene: TRBV18
abundance: once
j_gene: TRBJ2-1
d_gene: -
CDR3aa: CASSQLDRGEQFF
CDR3nt: TGTGCCAGCTCACAACTTGACCGAGGGGAGCAGTTCTTC

v_gene: TRBV7-9
abundance: -
j_gene: TRBJ1-1
d_gene: -
CDR3aa: CASSLAGADTEAFF
CDR3nt: TGTGCCAGCAGCTTAGCAGGGGCGGACACTGAAGCTTTCTTT

v_gene: TRBV6-6
abundance: -
j_gene: TRBJ2-1
d_gene: TRBD2
CDR3aa: CASRPLALSYNEQFF
CDR3nt: TGTGCCAGCAGGCCACTAGCGCTTTCCTACAATGAGCAGTTCTTC

v_gene: TRBV4-3
abundance: -
j_gene: TRBJ2-5
d_gene: -
CDR3aa: CASSQDAFTKETQYF
CDR3nt: TGCGCCAGCAGCCAAGATGCCTTCACCAAAGAGACCCAGTACTTC

v_gene: TRBV6-5
abundance: -
j_gene: TRBJ2-7
d_gene: TRBD1
CDR3aa: CASSQTGGAYEQYF
CDR3nt: TGTGCCAGCAGTCAGACAGGGGGGGCCTACGAGCAGTACTTC

v_gene: TRBV19
abundance: -
j_gene: TRBJ2-5
d_gene: -
CDR3aa: CASSIREAGIETQYF
CDR3nt: TGTGCCAGTAGTATACGAGAGGCCGGGATAGAGACCCAGTACTTC

v_gene: TRBV6-1
abundance: -
j_gene: TRBJ2-5
d_gene: TRBD2
CDR3aa: CASSVWVGSGTETQYF
CDR3nt: TGTGCCAGCAGTGTATGGGTGGGTAGCGGGACGGAGACCCAGTACTTC